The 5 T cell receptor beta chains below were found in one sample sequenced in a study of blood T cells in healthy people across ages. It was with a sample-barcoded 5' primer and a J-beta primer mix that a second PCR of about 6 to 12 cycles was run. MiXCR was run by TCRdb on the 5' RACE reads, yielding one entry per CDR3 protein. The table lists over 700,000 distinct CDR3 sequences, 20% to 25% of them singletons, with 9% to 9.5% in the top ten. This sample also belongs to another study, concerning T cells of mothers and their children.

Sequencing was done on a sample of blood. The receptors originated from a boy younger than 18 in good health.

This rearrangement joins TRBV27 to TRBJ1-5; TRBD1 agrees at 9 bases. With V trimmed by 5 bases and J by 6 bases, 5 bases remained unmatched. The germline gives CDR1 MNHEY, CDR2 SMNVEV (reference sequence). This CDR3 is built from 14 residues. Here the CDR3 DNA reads TGTGCCAGCAGTGGGACAGGGCGAGGTCAGCCCCAGCATTTT. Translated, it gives CASSGTGRGQPQHF.

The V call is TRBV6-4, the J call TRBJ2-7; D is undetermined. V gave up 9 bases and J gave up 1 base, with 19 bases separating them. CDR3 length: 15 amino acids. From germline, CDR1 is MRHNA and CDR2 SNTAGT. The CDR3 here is CARWGKQIRSYEQYF. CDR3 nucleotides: TGTGCCAGGTGGGGTAAACAGATACGTTCCTACGAGCAGTACTTC.

CDR3 bases: TGCAGCGTTGAAGAAAGCGAGGGCCCCTCCAATGAGCAGTTCTTC. Protein sequence: CSVEESEGPSNEQFF. V gene TRBV29-1 combines with J gene TRBJ2-1, with D possibly matching TRBD2 (5 bases). The CDR3 covers 15 residues. The germline V gene has CDR1 SQVTM and CDR2 ANQGSEA. Deletions cut 0 bases from V and 6 bases from J, with 15 bases between.

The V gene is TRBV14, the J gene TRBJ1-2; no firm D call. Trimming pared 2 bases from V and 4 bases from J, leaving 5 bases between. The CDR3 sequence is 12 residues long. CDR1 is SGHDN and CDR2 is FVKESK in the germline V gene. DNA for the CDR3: TGTGCCAGCAGCCAAACAGTCTATGGCTACACCTTC. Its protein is CASSQTVYGYTF.

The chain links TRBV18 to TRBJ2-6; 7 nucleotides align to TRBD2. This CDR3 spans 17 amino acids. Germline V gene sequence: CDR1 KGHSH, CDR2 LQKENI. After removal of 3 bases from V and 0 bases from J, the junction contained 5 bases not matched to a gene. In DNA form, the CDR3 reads TGTGCCAGCTCACCGACTAGCTTCCCCTCTGGGGCCAACGTCCTGACTTTC. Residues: CASSPTSFPSGANVLTF. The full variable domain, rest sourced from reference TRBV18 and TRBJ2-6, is NAGVMQNPRHLVRRRGQEARLRCSPMKGHSHVYWYRQLPEEGLKFMVYLQKENIIDESGMPKERFSAEFPKEGPSILRIQQVVRGDSAAYFCASSPTSFPSGANVLTFGAGSRLTVL.